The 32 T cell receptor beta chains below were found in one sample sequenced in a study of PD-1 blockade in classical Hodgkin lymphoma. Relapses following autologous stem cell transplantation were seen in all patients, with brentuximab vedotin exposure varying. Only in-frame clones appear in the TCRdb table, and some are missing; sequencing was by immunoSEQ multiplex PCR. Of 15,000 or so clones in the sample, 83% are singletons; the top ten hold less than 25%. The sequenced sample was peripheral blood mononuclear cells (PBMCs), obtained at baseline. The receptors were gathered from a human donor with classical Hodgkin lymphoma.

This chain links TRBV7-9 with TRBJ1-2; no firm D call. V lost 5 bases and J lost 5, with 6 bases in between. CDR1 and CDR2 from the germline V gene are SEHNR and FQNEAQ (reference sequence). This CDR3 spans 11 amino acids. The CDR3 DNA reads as TGTGCCAGCAGCAACCCATATGGCTACACCTTC. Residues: CASSNPYGYTF.

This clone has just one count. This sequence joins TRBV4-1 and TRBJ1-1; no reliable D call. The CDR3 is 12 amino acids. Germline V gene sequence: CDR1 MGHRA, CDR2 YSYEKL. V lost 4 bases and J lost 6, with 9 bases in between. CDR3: CASSRPGSEAFF. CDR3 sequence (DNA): TGCGCCAGCAGCCGTCCGGGGTCTGAAGCTTTCTTT.

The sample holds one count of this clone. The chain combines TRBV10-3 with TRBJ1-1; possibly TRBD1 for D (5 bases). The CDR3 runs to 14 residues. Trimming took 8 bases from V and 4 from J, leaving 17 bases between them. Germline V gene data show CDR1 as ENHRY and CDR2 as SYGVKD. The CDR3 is CAIGFKGQGTEAFF. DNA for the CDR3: TGTGCCATCGGTTTCAAGGGGCAGGGCACTGAAGCTTTCTTT.

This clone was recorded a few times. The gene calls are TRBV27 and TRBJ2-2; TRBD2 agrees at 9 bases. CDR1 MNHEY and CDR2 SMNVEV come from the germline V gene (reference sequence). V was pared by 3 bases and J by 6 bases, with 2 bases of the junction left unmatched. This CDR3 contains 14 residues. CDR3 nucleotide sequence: TGTGCCAGCAGTTTGCGGGGGGGCCCCGGGGAGCTGTTTTTT. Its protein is CASSLRGGPGELFF.

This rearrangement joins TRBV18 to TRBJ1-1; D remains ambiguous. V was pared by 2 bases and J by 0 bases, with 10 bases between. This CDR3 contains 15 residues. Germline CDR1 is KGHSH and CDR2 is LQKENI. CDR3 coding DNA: TGTGCCAGCTCACCAGGCTTTTCAATGAACACTGAAGCTTTCTTT. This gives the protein CASSPGFSMNTEAFF.

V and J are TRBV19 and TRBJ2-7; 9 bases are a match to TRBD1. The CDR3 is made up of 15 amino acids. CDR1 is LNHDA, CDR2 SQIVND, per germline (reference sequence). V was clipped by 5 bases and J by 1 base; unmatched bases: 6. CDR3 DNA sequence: TGTGCCAGTAGTCTGACCGGGACAGGGTCCTACGAGCAGTACTTC. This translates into CASSLTGTGSYEQYF.

Here the CDR3 DNA reads TGTGCCAGTAGCCCCGGACAGCCAAACTATGGCTACACCTTC. This sequence encodes CASSPGQPNYGYTF. The chain employs TRBV19 and TRBJ1-2, with a possible D match to TRBD1 (6 bases). The germline V gene has CDR1 LNHDA and CDR2 SQIVND (reference sequence). This CDR3 spans 14 amino acids. V gave up 6 bases and J gave up 2 bases, with 13 bases separating them.

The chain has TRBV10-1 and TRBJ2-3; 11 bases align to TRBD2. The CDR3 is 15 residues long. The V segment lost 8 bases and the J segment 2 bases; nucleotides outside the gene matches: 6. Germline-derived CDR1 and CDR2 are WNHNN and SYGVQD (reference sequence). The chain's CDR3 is CASGGLADYTDTQYF. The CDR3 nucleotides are TGCGCCAGCGGGGGACTAGCGGACTACACAGATACGCAGTATTTT.

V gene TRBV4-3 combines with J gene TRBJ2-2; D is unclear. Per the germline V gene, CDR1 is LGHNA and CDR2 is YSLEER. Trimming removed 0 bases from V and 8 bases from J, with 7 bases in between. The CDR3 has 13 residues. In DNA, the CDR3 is TGCGCCAGCAGCCAAGAGCGTTCTGGGGAGCTGTTTTTT. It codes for CASSQERSGELFF.

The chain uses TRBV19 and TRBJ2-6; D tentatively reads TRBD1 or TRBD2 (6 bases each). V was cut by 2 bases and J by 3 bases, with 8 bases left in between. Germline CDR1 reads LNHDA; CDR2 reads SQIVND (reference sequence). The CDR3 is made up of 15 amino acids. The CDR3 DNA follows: TGTGCCAGTAGTATACGGGGGCGTGGGGCCAACGTCCTGACTTTC. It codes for CASSIRGRGANVLTF.

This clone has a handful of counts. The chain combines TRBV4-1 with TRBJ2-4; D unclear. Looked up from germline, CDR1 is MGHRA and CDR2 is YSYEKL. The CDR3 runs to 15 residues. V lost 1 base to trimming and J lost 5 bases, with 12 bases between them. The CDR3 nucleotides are TGCGCCAGCAGCCAAGTATTTCCCGTCGAAAACATTCAGTACTTC. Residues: CASSQVFPVENIQYF.

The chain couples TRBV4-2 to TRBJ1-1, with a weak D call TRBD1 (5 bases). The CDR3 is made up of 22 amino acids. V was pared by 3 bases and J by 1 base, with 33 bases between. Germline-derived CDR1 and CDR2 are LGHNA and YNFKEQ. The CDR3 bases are TGTGCCAGCAGCCACTCATGGGGCCAGGTCGGATCAGGATTGCTGGGGAACACTGAAGCTTTCTTT. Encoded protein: CASSHSWGQVGSGLLGNTEAFF.

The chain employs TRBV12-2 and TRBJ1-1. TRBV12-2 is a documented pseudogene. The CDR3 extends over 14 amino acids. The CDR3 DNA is TGTGCAAGTCGCTTACGGGGAGATACAGGTGAAGCTTTCTTT. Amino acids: CASRLRGDTGEAFF.

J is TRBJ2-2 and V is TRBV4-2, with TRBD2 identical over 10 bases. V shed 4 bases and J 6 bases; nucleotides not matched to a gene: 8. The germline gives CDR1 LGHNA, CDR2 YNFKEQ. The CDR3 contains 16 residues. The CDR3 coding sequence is TGTGCCAGCAGCCCTCCGAGGAGCGGGGGGGCCGGGGAGCTGTTTTTT. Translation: CASSPPRSGGAGELFF.

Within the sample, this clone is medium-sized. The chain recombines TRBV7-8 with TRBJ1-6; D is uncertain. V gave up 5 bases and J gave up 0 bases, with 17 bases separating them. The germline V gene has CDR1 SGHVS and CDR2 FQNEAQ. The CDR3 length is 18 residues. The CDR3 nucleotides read TGTGCCAGCAGCCAGACACTTACCCAGAGCTCCTATAATTCACCCCTCCACTTT. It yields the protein CASSQTLTQSSYNSPLHF.

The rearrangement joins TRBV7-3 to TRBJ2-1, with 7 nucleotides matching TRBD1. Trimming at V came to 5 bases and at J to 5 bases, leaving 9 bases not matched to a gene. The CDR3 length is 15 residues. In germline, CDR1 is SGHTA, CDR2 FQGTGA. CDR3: CASSHRDSPNNEQFF. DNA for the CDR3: TGTGCCAGCAGCCATCGGGACAGTCCTAACAATGAGCAGTTCTTC.

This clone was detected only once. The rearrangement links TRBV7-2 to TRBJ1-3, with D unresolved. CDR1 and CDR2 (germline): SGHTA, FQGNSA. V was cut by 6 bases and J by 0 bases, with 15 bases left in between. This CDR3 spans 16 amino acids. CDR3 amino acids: CASRSGEPGSGNTIYF. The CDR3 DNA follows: TGTGCCAGCAGGTCAGGAGAACCTGGCTCTGGAAACACCATATATTTT.

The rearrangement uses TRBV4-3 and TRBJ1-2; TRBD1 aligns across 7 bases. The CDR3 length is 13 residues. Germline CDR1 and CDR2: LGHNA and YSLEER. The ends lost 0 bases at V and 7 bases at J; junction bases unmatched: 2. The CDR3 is CASSQEGGLGYTF. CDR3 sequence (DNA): TGCGCCAGCAGCCAAGAAGGGGGCCTTGGCTACACCTTC.

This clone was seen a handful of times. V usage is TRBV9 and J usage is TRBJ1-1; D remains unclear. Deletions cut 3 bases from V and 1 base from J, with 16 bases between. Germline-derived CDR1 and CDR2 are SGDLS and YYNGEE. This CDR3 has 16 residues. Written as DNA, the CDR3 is TGTGCCAGCAGCGAATGGGGTGTAGTATCGAACACTGAAGCTTTCTTT. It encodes CASSEWGVVSNTEAFF.

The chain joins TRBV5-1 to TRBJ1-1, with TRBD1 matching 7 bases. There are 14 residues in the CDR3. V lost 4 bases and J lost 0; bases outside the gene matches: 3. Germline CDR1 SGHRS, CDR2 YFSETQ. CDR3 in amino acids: CASSPTGMNTEAFF. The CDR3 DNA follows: TGCGCCAGCAGCCCGACAGGGATGAACACTGAAGCTTTCTTT.

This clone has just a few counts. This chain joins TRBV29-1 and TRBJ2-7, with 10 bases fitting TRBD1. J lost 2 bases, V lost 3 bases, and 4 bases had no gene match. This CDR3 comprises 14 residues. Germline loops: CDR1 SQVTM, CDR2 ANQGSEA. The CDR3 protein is CSVDTGQGAYEQYF. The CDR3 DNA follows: TGCAGCGTTGACACAGGACAGGGGGCCTACGAGCAGTACTTC.

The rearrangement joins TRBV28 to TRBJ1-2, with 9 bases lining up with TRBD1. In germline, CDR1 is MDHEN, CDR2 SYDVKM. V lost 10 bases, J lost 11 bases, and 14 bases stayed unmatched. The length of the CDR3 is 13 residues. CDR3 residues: CAISGTGIRDYTF. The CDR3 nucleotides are TGTGCCATATCCGGGACAGGGATTCGGGATTACACCTTC.

The CDR3 spells CASSPTGAHTEAFF. The CDR3 DNA reads as TGTGCCAGCAGCCCCACCGGGGCCCACACTGAAGCTTTCTTT. The chain joins TRBV7-4 to TRBJ1-1; a possible D gene is TRBD1 (5 bases). Germline CDR1 and CDR2: SGHVT and SQSDAQ. Trimming removed 5 bases at V and 3 bases at J, with 13 bases between. CDR3 length: 14 residues.

The DNA of the CDR3 is TGTGCCAGCAGCGCGGACGGTCTAAGGGAGCAGTACTTC. Its protein product is CASSADGLREQYF. V gene TRBV7-3 combines with J gene TRBJ2-7, with D hard to call. CDR3 size: 13 residues. The V and J ends lost 5 bases and 7 bases respectively, with 15 bases between them. Per germline, CDR1 SGHTA and CDR2 FQGTGA.

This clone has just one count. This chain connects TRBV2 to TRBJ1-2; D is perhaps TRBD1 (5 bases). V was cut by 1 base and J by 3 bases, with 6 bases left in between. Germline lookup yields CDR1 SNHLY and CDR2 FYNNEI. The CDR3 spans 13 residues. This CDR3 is CASSEETDYGYTF. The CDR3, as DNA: TGTGCCAGCAGTGAAGAGACAGACTATGGCTACACCTTC.

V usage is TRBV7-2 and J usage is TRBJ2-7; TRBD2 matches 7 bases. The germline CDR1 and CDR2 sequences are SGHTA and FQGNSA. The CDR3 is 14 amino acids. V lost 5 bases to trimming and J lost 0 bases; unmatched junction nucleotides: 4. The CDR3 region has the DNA TGTGCCAGCAGCCAGCGGGGAGTCTCCTACGAGCAGTACTTC. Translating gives CASSQRGVSYEQYF.

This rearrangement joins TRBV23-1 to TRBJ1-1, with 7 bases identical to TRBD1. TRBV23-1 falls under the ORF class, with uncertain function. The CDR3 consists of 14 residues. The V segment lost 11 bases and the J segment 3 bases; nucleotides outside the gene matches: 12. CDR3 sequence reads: CAGPTGQSYTEAFF. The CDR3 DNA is TGCGCCGGGCCTACGGGACAGAGCTACACTGAAGCTTTCTTT.

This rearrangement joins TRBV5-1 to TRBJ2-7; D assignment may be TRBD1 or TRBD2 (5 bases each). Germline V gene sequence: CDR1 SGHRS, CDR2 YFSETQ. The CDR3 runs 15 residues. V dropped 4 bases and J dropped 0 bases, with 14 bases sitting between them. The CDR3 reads CASSRDGGSSYEQYF. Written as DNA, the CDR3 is TGCGCCAGCAGCAGGGACGGAGGAAGCTCCTACGAGCAGTACTTC.

CDR3 DNA sequence: TGTGCTAGTGGTTTGGTACGCCGATCGGGGACCGACTATGGCTACACCTTC. Translation gives CASGLVRRSGTDYGYTF. V gene TRBV12-5 combines with J gene TRBJ1-2; possible D gene TRBD1, 5 bases. The CDR3 runs to 17 residues. CDR1 is LGHNT, CDR2 FRNRAP, per germline. The V end was cut by 0 bases, the J end by 3 bases, with 17 bases between. The full variable domain, in which reference TRBV12-5 and TRBJ1-2 provide the parts outside the CDR3, is DARVTQTPRHKVTEMGQEVTMRCQPILGHNTVFWYRQTMMQGLELLAYFRNRAPLDDSGMPKDRFSAEMPDATLATLKIQPSEPRDSAVYFCASGLVRRSGTDYGYTFGSGTRLTVV.

Written as DNA, the CDR3 is TGTGCCAGCAGTTACTCCCTTGGGCCCGCCTTTGGCTACACCTTC. Encoded protein: CASSYSLGPAFGYTF. This sequence joins TRBV6-5 and TRBJ1-2; D gene unclear. Trimming removed 0 bases from V and 7 bases from J, with 15 bases in between. The CDR3 sequence is 15 residues long. The germline V gene encodes CDR1 MNHEY and CDR2 SVGAGI.

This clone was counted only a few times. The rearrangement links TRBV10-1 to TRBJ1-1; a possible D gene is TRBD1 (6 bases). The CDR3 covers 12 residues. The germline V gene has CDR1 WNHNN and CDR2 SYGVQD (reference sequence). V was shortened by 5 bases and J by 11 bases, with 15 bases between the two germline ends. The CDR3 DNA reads TGCGCCAGCAGTACCGGGACAACACTGGCTTTCTTT. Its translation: CASSTGTTLAFF.

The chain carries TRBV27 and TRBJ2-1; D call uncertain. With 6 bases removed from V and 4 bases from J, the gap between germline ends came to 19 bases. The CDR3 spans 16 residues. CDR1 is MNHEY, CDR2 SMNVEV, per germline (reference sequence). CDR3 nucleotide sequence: TGTGCCAGCAGCCTAACTACAGCTAACCTTTACAATGAGCAGTTCTTC. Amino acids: CASSLTTANLYNEQFF.